This is a list of T cell receptor beta chains from one sample in a study of T cells in Graves' hyperthyroidism and ophthalmopathy. One entry per CDR3 protein results from TCRdb running MiXCR on the multiplex PCR reads. In the table there are some 490,000 distinct CDR3 sequences, about 16% of which are singletons. The specimen was blood. These receptor sequences come from a woman aged 25-40 years with Graves' ophthalmopathy. CDR3s leave out the opening cysteine and the closing phenylalanine or tryptophan. A D gene is named only where the DNA matches it firmly. Only some rows state a clone size, as once, few, many or a class for expanded clones.

length	D	size	V	J	CDR3
14	.	.	TRBV7-9	TRBJ2-1	ASRPFGLSSYNEQF
13	.	.	TRBV30	TRBJ2-7	AWSVPPQEGYEQY
11	.	many	TRBV6-2/TRBV6-3	TRBJ2-7	AAVDHRGHEQY
11	.	many	TRBV11-3	TRBJ2-1	ASSLGPRGEQF
13	.	many	TRBV4-1	TRBJ1-5	ASSQGDGVRQPQH
18	.	few	TRBV4-3	TRBJ1-5	ASSQDHERALPYSNQPQH
12	.	.	TRBV19	TRBJ1-2	ASSTDLGIDGYT
15	TRBD2	few	TRBV4-2	TRBJ2-1	ASSLGLGSSSYNEQF
12	.	.	TRBV6-1	TRBJ2-2	ASSEDPSPGELF
11	.	few	TRBV27	TRBJ2-7	ASSLSGEYEQY
12	.	.	TRBV5-4	TRBJ2-1	ASSPRDAQNEQF
12	.	few	TRBV6-1	TRBJ2-7	ASRGWTRTYEQY